This is a list of T cell receptor beta chains from one sample in a study of cytomegalovirus exposure and HLA in healthy donors. Assay: immunoSEQ multiplex PCR; the TCRdb copy retains only in-frame clones and omits some. Found here are about 190,000 clones, about nine tenths of them singletons; the top ten hold 1.3%. Sequenced material: PBMCs. Every receptor here comes from a man aged 30 to 39 in good health and CMV-seronegative. CDR3s include the opening cysteine and the closing phenylalanine or tryptophan. The D gene is left open where the match is weak. Clone size is shown for a subset of rows, as once, few, many or a class of expanded clone.

V	size	J	D	CDR3	DNA
TRBV27	-	TRBJ1-4	-	CASSLVSYRERREKLFF	TGTGCCAGCAGTTTGGTATCCTACAGGGAGAGGCGTGAAAAACTGTTTTTT
TRBV7-9	once	TRBJ1-5	TRBD1	CASSLVGTGKYSNQPQHF	TGTGCCAGCAGCTTAGTCGGGACAGGGAAATATAGCAATCAGCCCCAGCATTTT
TRBV28	-	TRBJ1-5	TRBD1	CATHDHTGTGVAHF	TGTGCCACCCACGATCATACCGGGACAGGAGTTGCGCATTTT
TRBV11-2	-	TRBJ2-7	-	CASSFRGGQSSYEQYF	TGTGCCAGCAGCTTTCGCGGGGGCCAAAGCTCCTACGAGCAGTACTTC
TRBV18	-	TRBJ2-7	TRBD2	CASSPGGRAYEQYF	TGTGCCAGCTCACCAGGGGGGAGGGCCTACGAGCAGTACTTC
TRBV7-9	-	TRBJ1-4	-	CASSPNVQGPNEKLFF	TGTGCCAGCAGCCCGAACGTACAGGGTCCCAATGAAAAACTGTTTTTT
TRBV28	-	TRBJ2-3	-	CASLGWRGRERTDTQYF	TGTGCCAGCCTAGGGTGGAGGGGGCGGGAACGCACAGATACGCAGTATTTT
TRBV28	-	TRBJ2-7	TRBD2	CASSLRTSGIHEQYF	TGTGCCAGCAGTCTTCGGACTAGCGGGATCCACGAGCAGTACTTC
TRBV4-1	once	TRBJ1-5	-	CASSQGDYRDSNQPQHF	TGCGCCAGCAGCCAAGGTGACTACCGCGACAGCAATCAGCCCCAGCATTTT
TRBV19	few	TRBJ1-2	-	CASSDLWDTSYTF	TGTGCCAGTAGCGACCTCTGGGACACGAGCTACACCTTC
TRBV28	-	TRBJ2-2	TRBD2	CASSPLLADLRRGELFF	TGTGCCAGCAGTCCCCTTCTAGCGGACCTCCGCCGCGGGGAGCTGTTTTTT
TRBV7-2	-	TRBJ1-2	TRBD1	CASSLSQGAYGYTF	TGTGCCAGCAGCTTGTCCCAGGGGGCTTATGGCTACACCTTC
TRBV5-4	-	TRBJ2-5	TRBD2	CASSWGLAGAETQYF	TGTGCCAGCAGCTGGGGACTAGCGGGGGCAGAGACCCAGTACTTC
TRBV6-5	-	TRBJ2-1	TRBD2	CASSPSGSSYNEQFF	TGTGCCAGCAGTCCTAGCGGGAGCTCCTACAATGAGCAGTTCTTC
TRBV7-9	-	TRBJ1-5	TRBD1	CSSSPWTGQNQPQHF	TGTTCCAGCAGCCCCTGGACAGGGCAAAATCAGCCCCAGCATTTT
TRBV7-2	-	TRBJ2-3	TRBD1	CASSLPTGGTGDTQYF	TGTGCCAGCAGCCTACCGACAGGGGGCACGGGAGATACGCAGTATTTT
TRBV12-5	-	TRBJ1-2	-	CASGFSSNYGYTF	TGTGCTAGTGGTTTTTCCTCTAACTATGGCTACACCTTC
TRBV25-1	-	TRBJ2-3	-	CASRKGWSRGTDTQYF	TGTGCCAGCAGGAAGGGGTGGAGCAGGGGCACAGATACGCAGTATTTT
TRBV7-8	-	TRBJ1-5	TRBD1	CASTPRDSPEQPQHF	TGTGCCAGCACCCCCAGGGACAGTCCGGAACAGCCCCAGCATTTT
TRBV11-3	-	TRBJ2-2	TRBD2	CASSRGGAENTGELFF	TGTGCCAGCAGCCGGGGGGGGGCAGAAAACACCGGGGAGCTGTTTTTT
TRBV10-3	-	TRBJ1-3	-	CAISAPFVGQERPIYF	TGTGCCATCAGTGCACCCTTCGTCGGCCAGGAAAGGCCCATATATTTT
TRBV7-2	-	TRBJ2-7	TRBD2	CASSLGPSGTTYEQYF	TGTGCCAGCAGCTTAGGACCTAGCGGGACAACCTACGAGCAGTACTTC
TRBV18	-	TRBJ2-2	TRBD2	CASSLGLAFGELFF	TGTGCCAGCTCTCTGGGACTAGCGTTCGGGGAGCTGTTTTTT
TRBV19	-	TRBJ2-2	-	CASERPGGELFF	TGTGCCAGTGAGAGACCGGGCGGGGAGCTGTTTTTT
TRBV5-1	-	TRBJ2-2	TRBD2	CASSQREGNTGKLFF	TGCGCCAGCAGCCAGCGGGAGGGGAACACCGGGAAGCTGTTTTTT
TRBV10-3	-	TRBJ2-7	-	CAISEGRRSYEQYF	TGTGCCATCAGTGAGGGCAGGCGCTCCTACGAGCAGTACTTC
TRBV28	-	TRBJ1-6	-	CASRKTGLNSPLHF	TGTGCCAGCAGGAAAACAGGCCTGAATTCACCCCTCCACTTT
TRBV10-3	-	TRBJ2-5	TRBD2	CAIREGLAGETQYF	TGTGCCATCAGGGAGGGACTAGCGGGGGAGACCCAGTACTTC
TRBV10-3	-	TRBJ1-1	TRBD1	CAIRSGGGRTEAFF	TGTGCCATCAGGTCAGGGGGCGGTCGGACTGAAGCTTTCTTT
TRBV27	-	TRBJ2-3	-	CASSDSLSRADTQYF	TGTGCCAGCAGTGATTCCCTTTCCAGGGCAGATACGCAGTATTTT
TRBV4-1	few	TRBJ1-2	TRBD1	CASSQLTMGQFGYTF	TGCGCCAGCAGCCAATTAACAATGGGACAGTTTGGCTACACCTTC
TRBV15	-	TRBJ2-3	TRBD2	CATSRLAGGGADTQYF	TGTGCCACCAGCAGATTAGCGGGGGGGGGCGCAGATACGCAGTATTTT
TRBV10-1	-	TRBJ2-5	TRBD2	CASMTSGEETQYF	TGCGCCAGCATGACTAGCGGGGAAGAGACCCAGTACTTC
TRBV19	-	TRBJ2-1	TRBD2	CASSRTSGSSYNEQFF	TGTGCCAGTAGTCGGACTAGCGGGAGCTCCTACAATGAGCAGTTCTTC
TRBV29-1	once	TRBJ2-1	TRBD2	CSVLAGAVDEQFF	TGCAGCGTCTTAGCGGGAGCAGTAGATGAGCAGTTCTTC
TRBV5-1	-	TRBJ2-1	TRBD1	CASSLGQPDRASEQFF	TGCGCCAGCAGCTTGGGGCAACCGGACAGGGCCTCTGAGCAGTTCTTC
TRBV5-1	-	TRBJ2-1	TRBD2	CASSLGTSSYNEQFF	TGCGCCAGCAGCTTGGGGACTAGTTCCTACAATGAGCAGTTCTTC
TRBV2	-	TRBJ1-1	TRBD1	CADSTGTEAFF	TGTGCCGACTCGACAGGGACTGAAGCTTTCTTT
TRBV5-5	-	TRBJ1-1	-	CASSAVGGGVSSSDTEAFF	TGTGCCAGCAGCGCCGTGGGGGGGGGCGTTTCTTCGTCGGACACTGAAGCTTTCTTT
TRBV28	-	TRBJ1-5	TRBD1	CASSSTQGQIYSNQPQHF	TGTGCCAGCAGTTCCACCCAGGGACAGATTTATAGCAATCAGCCCCAGCATTTT
TRBV2	-	TRBJ1-5	-	CASRGSYSNQPQHF	TGTGCCAGTAGGGGGTCTTATAGCAATCAGCCCCAGCATTTT
TRBV21-1	-	TRBJ2-2	-	CASSKKLAGVGELFF	TGTGCCAGCAGCAAAAAACTAGCGGGAGTTGGGGAGCTGTTTTTT
TRBV1	-	TRBJ2-7	-	CTSSHNGKYEQYF	TGCACCAGCAGCCATAACGGGAAGTACGAGCAGTACTTC
TRBV5-1	-	TRBJ2-1	-	CASSAFNNEQFF	TGCGCCAGCAGCGCGTTCAACAATGAGCAGTTCTTC
TRBV19	-	TRBJ2-1	TRBD2	CASRRLAGAGSEQFF	TGTGCCAGTAGGAGACTAGCGGGAGCGGGTAGTGAGCAGTTCTTC